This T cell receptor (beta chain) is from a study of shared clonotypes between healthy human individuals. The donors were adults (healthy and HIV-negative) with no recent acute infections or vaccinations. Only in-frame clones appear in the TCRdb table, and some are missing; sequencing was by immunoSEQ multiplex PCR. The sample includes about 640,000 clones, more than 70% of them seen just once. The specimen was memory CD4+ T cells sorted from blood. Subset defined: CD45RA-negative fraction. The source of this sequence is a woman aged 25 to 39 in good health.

The chain's CDR3 is CASDAGLEAFF. As DNA, the CDR3 is TGTGCCAGTGACGCCGGGCTAGAAGCTTTCTTT. This sequence joins TRBV6-1 and TRBJ1-1; unclear D gene. The CDR3 has 11 amino acids. CDR1 is MNHNS and CDR2 is SASEGT in the germline V gene. V was clipped by 9 bases and J by 8 bases, with 13 bases between them.